This T cell receptor (beta chain) comes out of a study of cytotoxic CD8 clonotypes in ibrutinib-treated CLL. In the study overall: The taking of response samples occurred after a median about 12 months of treatment, with a range of 6 to 36.

Trimming shortened V by 0 bases and J by 4 bases, and 12 bases separated the two germline ends. This CDR3 contains 15 residues. Germline lookup yields CDR1 MNHEY and CDR2 SVGAGI. Points on this clone: Its antigen is unknown.

This table comes from immunoSEQ multiplex PCR, and its TCRdb copy is limited to in-frame clones, with some not included. The data contain about 300,000 clones, around 76% of them singletons. Broader study findings: Clonality climbed at ibrutinib response, then dropped toward baseline at progression.

This sequence joins TRBV6-5 and TRBJ1-1; D gene ambiguous. The sample in question was PBMCs, obtained at disease progression, from a patient treated with ibrutinib. The clonotype comes from a human donor with chronic lymphocytic leukemia. CDR3 in amino acids: CASSYSYGGSTEAFF. CDR3 nucleotides: TGTGCCAGCAGTTACTCGTATGGAGGGAGCACTGAAGCTTTCTTT.